The present entry profiles one T cell receptor (beta chain) with its context. The germline V gene has CDR1 LGHDT and CDR2 YNNKEL (reference sequence). V was shortened by 5 bases and J by 4 bases, with 14 bases between the two germline ends. CDR3 size: 14 residues. The sample comes from a study of blood T cell repertoires in COVID-19. Study context: The United States, Italy and Spain were the sources of the acute and convalescent COVID-19 samples. PBMCs, B-cell-depleted T cells, or T cells provided the cDNA or gDNA that made up the material.

In the authors' workflow: Estimates of nucleated cell counts were drawn from the amplification of reference gene primers. Repertoires were generated with immunoSEQ multiplex PCR, while TCRdb's copy carries only in-frame clones and drops some. The V and J calls and clone size were taken over from that table, and D and trimming were inferred from the DNA. The sample has more than 70,000 clones, 82% seen once. The sequence was collected from a human donor in a cohort sampled during active COVID-19. This chain links TRBV3-1 (or the pseudogene TRBV3-2) with TRBJ2-5; TRBD2 might be the D (6 bases). The sample taken for sequencing was peripheral blood. CDR3 sequence reads: CASSTPSGGETQYF. The CDR3 nucleotides read TGTGCCAGCAGCACTCCGTCCGGGGGAGAGACCCAGTACTTC.